Below, one T cell receptor beta chain is given with its context. Its matching antigen is unknown. Described time point: before natalizumab initiation. Prior interferon beta treatment was universal, and the PML patients were all female. The sample belongs to a study of multiple sclerosis patients with progressive multifocal leukoencephalopathy. Findings of the study overall: Most PML patients had lower entropy, suggesting less diverse TRB repertoires. Expanded clones at PML onset predated and persisted through natalizumab therapy.

Clones were read by immunoSEQ multiplex PCR, and TCRdb kept only the in-frame ones, dropping some. The sample lists approximately 31,000 clones; about 89% were seen once. The V gene's germline CDR1 is LNHDA and CDR2 SQIVND (reference sequence). V was cut by 3 bases and J by 9 bases, with 15 bases left in between. This CDR3 is built from 14 residues. Sequencing was done on a sample of PBMCs. The chain couples TRBV19 to TRBJ2-1; tentatively, D is TRBD2 (7 bases). The receptor's source is a human donor with multiple sclerosis. The CDR3 bases are TGTGCCAGTAGTATGAGGGGGGAGGGTTCTGAGCAGTTCTTC. It specifies CASSMRGEGSEQFF.